Listed here are 8 T cell receptor beta chains from one sample, sequenced in a study of blood T cell repertoires in COVID-19. Libraries were prepared by immunoSEQ multiplex PCR; TCRdb keeps only in-frame clonotypes and omits some of them. Of 220,000 or so clones in the sample, about 85% were seen once. Input material: peripheral blood. These receptors came from a woman in her 50s with COVID-19, enrolled during active disease.

The chain recombines TRBV6-5 with TRBJ2-7; 11 bases match TRBD1. CDR1 MNHEY and CDR2 SVGAGI come from the germline V gene. This CDR3 is 13 amino acids long. CDR3 nucleotide sequence: TGTGCTACCGGACAGGGGGCAGTGTACGAGCAGTACGTC. This codes for CATGQGAVYEQYV.

This clone has a single count. V and J are TRBV28 and TRBJ1-5; 7 bases align to TRBD1. The germline CDR1 and CDR2 sequences are MDHEN and SYDVKM. The CDR3 is 17 amino acids. V gave up 9 bases and J gave up 5 bases; unmatched junction bases: 19. CDR3 sequence reads: CARRGGEGKYVYQPQHF. The CDR3, as DNA: TGTGCCAGAAGAGGGGGCGAGGGTAAGTATGTATATCAGCCCCAGCATTTT.

This chain uses TRBV10-3 with TRBJ2-3; 10 bases agree with TRBD2. Germline CDR1 is ENHRY and CDR2 is SYGVKD. This CDR3 is built from 16 residues. The ends lost 3 bases at V and 5 bases at J; junction bases unmatched: 8. The DNA of the CDR3 is TGTGCCATCAGTGAACCGAGCGGGGGGGCAGGAGATACGCAGTATTTT. Translated, it gives CAISEPSGGAGDTQYF.

The genes are TRBV3-1 (or the pseudogene TRBV3-2) and TRBJ2-7, with TRBD2 matching over 9 bases. CDR1 and CDR2 from the germline V gene are LGHDT and YNNKEL (reference sequence). Trimming at V came to 0 bases and at J to 6 bases, leaving 6 bases not matched to a gene. The CDR3 is made up of 15 amino acids. The CDR3 protein is CASSQDLAGGGEQYF. As DNA, the CDR3 is TGTGCCAGCAGCCAAGATTTGGCGGGAGGGGGCGAGCAGTACTTC.

The chain recombines TRBV30 with TRBJ2-1; 11 bases align to TRBD2. The length of the CDR3 is 17 residues. With V trimmed by 3 bases and J by 10 bases, 17 bases remained unmatched. The germline V gene has CDR1 GTSNPN and CDR2 SVGIG (reference sequence). Here the CDR3 DNA reads TGTGCCTGGAGCCGCCCCCCTACTAGCGGGGGATTTAACGAGCAGTTCTTC. Its translation is CAWSRPPTSGGFNEQFF. The whole variable domain, remainder taken from reference TRBV30 and TRBJ2-1, is SQTIHQWPATLVQPVGSPLSLECTVEGTSNPNLYWYRQAAGRGLQLLFYSVGIGQISSEVPQNLSASRPQDRQFILSSKKLLLSDSGFYLCAWSRPPTSGGFNEQFFGPGTRLTVL.

V is TRBV5-5 and J is TRBJ2-5; 9 bases fit TRBD1. From germline, CDR1 is SGHKS and CDR2 YYEKEE (reference sequence). V shed 0 bases, J shed 4 bases, and the junction held 4 bases outside the gene matches. The CDR3 sequence is 15 residues long. The CDR3: CASSLGGTGRETQYF. The CDR3 DNA follows: TGTGCCAGCAGCTTGGGCGGGACAGGGAGAGAGACCCAGTACTTC.

This clone was seen a few times. The chain carries TRBV6-6 and TRBJ1-5, with unresolved D. Germline V CDR1 and CDR2: MNHNY, SVGAGI (reference sequence). The germline V and J ends were trimmed by 5 bases and 7 bases, with 9 bases remaining between them. The CDR3 has 12 amino acids. CDR3 amino acids: CASSRGLQPQHF. The CDR3 DNA follows: TGTGCCAGCAGTCGAGGGCTACAGCCCCAGCATTTT.

V and J are TRBV6-5 and TRBJ1-6; the D gene is possibly TRBD1 (5 bases). V was pared by 7 bases and J by 7 bases, with 17 bases between. Germline V gives CDR1 MNHEY, CDR2 SVGAGI. CDR3 length equals 15 residues. In DNA, the CDR3 is TGTGCCAGCACCCTCCGGGGGGGATACAATTCACCCCTCCACTTT. Its protein product is CASTLRGGYNSPLHF.